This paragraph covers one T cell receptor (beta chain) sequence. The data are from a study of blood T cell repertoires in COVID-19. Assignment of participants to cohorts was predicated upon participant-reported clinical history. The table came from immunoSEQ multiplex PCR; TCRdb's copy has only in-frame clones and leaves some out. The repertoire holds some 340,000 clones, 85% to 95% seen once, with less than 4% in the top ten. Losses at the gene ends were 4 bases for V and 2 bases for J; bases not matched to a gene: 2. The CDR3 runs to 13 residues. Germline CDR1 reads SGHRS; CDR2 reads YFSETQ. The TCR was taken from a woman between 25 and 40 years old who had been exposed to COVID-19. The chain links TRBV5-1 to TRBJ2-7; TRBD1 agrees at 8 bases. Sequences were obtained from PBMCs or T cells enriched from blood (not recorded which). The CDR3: CASSPDRAYEQYF. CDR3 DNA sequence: TGCGCCAGCAGCCCGGACAGGGCCTACGAGCAGTACTTC. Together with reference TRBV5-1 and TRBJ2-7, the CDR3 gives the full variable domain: KAGVTQTPRYLIKTRGQQVTLSCSPISGHRSVSWYQQTPGQGLQFLFEYFSETQRNKGNFPGRFSGRQFSNSRSEMNVSTLELGDSALYLCASSPDRAYEQYFGPGTRLTVT.